Shown below are 18 T cell receptor beta chains from a single sample sequenced in a study of identical twins. MiXCR was run by TCRdb on the 5' RACE reads, yielding one entry per CDR3 protein. The sample has 700,000 or so distinct CDR3 sequences, more than 6.5% seen once. In addition, the sample was reused for a study of yellow fever vaccine responses in identical twins.

The sequencing input was PBMCs. These receptors were taken from a woman aged 18-30 years in good health.

This clonotype was seen only a few times. J is TRBJ2-7 and V is TRBV6-2 or TRBV6-3, with D maybe TRBD1 (5 bases). CDR1 MNHEY and CDR2 SVGEGT come from the germline V gene. The germline V and J ends were trimmed by 2 bases and 4 bases, with 9 bases remaining between them. This CDR3 spans 13 amino acids. The CDR3 coding sequence is TGTGCCAGCAGTTACAAAGGGGCGTACGAGCAGTACTTC. It encodes CASSYKGAYEQYF.

This clonotype was observed a few times. This chain joins TRBV24-1 and TRBJ2-7, with 14 bases identical to TRBD2. The germline CDR1 and CDR2 sequences are KGHDR and SFDVKD. CDR3 length: 16 amino acids. The V and J ends lost 7 bases and 2 bases, in that order; junction bases with no gene match: 6. The CDR3 DNA reads TGTGCCACCAGCCCGGGACTAGCGGGAGCGACCTACGAGCAGTACTTC. Translating it yields CATSPGLAGATYEQYF.

This clonotype was seen only a few times. This chain uses TRBV6-1 with TRBJ2-3, with 11 bases matching TRBD2. Germline CDR1 MNHNS, CDR2 SASEGT. Trimming removed 4 bases from V and 4 bases from J; junction bases left unmatched: 7. This CDR3 is built from 16 residues. Written as DNA, the CDR3 is TGTGCCAGCAGTGGATTAGCGGGGGGGCGGTCAGATACGCAGTATTTT. Translation: CASSGLAGGRSDTQYF.

This clonotype was detected ten times or more. This chain connects TRBV4-3 to TRBJ2-6; 7 bases match TRBD1. Germline-derived CDR1 and CDR2 are LGHNA and YSLEER. Trimming removed 1 base from V and 2 bases from J; junction bases left unmatched: 2. CDR3 length: 16 residues. The CDR3 DNA reads TGCGCCAGCAGCCAAGCTGACAGGGCTGGGGCCAACGTCCTGACTTTC. Translation gives CASSQADRAGANVLTF.

This clonotype has ten or more counts. V and J are TRBV12-3 or TRBV12-4 and TRBJ2-7, with D perhaps matching TRBD1 or TRBD2 (5 bases each). V was trimmed by 6 bases and J by 2 bases, leaving 17 bases between them. This CDR3 spans 15 amino acids. Here the CDR3 DNA reads TGTGCCAGCAGCCCTGCCGGGACGGTCCCCTACGAGCAGTACTTC. Translating gives CASSPAGTVPYEQYF.

This clonotype occurred many times. The chain uses TRBV12-3 or TRBV12-4 and TRBJ2-7; no reliable D call. The V end lost 5 bases, the J end lost 8 bases, and 19 bases lay between the germline ends. There are 14 residues in the CDR3. The CDR3: CASSPTQVFAQQYF. The DNA of the CDR3 is TGTGCCAGCAGTCCCACCCAAGTGTTCGCGCAGCAGTACTTC.

The table lists this clonotype with many counts. This chain connects TRBV4-3 to TRBJ2-7; D may be TRBD1 (5 bases). Germline V gives CDR1 LGHNA, CDR2 YSLEER. The CDR3 consists of 15 residues. The V gene lost 0 bases and the J gene lost 1 base, with 10 bases spanning the gap. The CDR3, as DNA: TGCGCCAGCAGCCAAGATATGGGGCCATCCTACGAGCAGTACTTC. It translates to CASSQDMGPSYEQYF.

This clonotype has only a few counts. V and J are TRBV10-3 and TRBJ2-5; perhaps TRBD1 as D (5 bases). This CDR3 contains 13 residues. CDR1 and CDR2 from the germline V gene are ENHRY and SYGVKD. The germline V and J ends were trimmed by 4 bases and 4 bases, with 10 bases remaining between them. The CDR3 sequence: CAISGGRAETQYF. The CDR3, as DNA: TGTGCCATCAGTGGAGGCAGGGCAGAGACCCAGTACTTC.

The sample holds a few counts of this clonotype. J is TRBJ2-3 and V is TRBV7-9; D is possibly TRBD2 (6 bases). CDR1 SEHNR and CDR2 FQNEAQ come from the germline V gene (reference sequence). V lost 4 bases, J lost 0 bases, and 11 bases lay in between. The CDR3 totals 15 residues. The CDR3 protein is CASSWEAGSTDTQYF. The CDR3 DNA reads TGTGCCAGCAGCTGGGAGGCGGGGAGCACAGATACGCAGTATTTT.

This clonotype was seen only a few times. The rearrangement uses TRBV15 and TRBJ2-2; D unresolved. This CDR3 contains 14 residues. Germline CDR1 reads LNHNV; CDR2 reads YYDKDF (reference sequence). The V gene lost 10 bases and the J gene lost 4 bases, with 16 bases spanning the gap. The chain's CDR3 is CASQGGVGTGELFF. The CDR3 coding sequence is TGTGCCAGCCAAGGTGGGGTTGGCACCGGGGAGCTGTTTTTT. Drawing the rest from reference TRBV15 and TRBJ2-2, the complete variable domain is DAMVIQNPRYQVTQFGKPVTLSCSQTLNHNVMYWYQQKSSQAPKLLFHYYDKDFNNEADTPDNFQSRRPNTSFCFLDIRSPGLGDTAMYLCASQGGVGTGELFFGEGSRLTVL.

This chain connects TRBV10-1 to TRBJ2-3, with 12 bases that match TRBD1. The CDR3 is 17 residues long. V lost 0 bases and J lost 6; bases outside the gene matches: 7. The germline V gene encodes CDR1 WNHNN and CDR2 SYGVQD (reference sequence). The CDR3 sequence is CASSESGTGGYLDTQYF. In DNA form, the CDR3 reads TGCGCCAGCAGTGAGTCTGGGACAGGGGGCTATTTGGATACGCAGTATTTT.

This clonotype was found a few times. The V gene is TRBV20-1, the J gene TRBJ2-3; 7 bases align to TRBD2. In germline, CDR1 is DFQATT, CDR2 SNEGSKA (reference sequence). Trimming took 6 bases from V and 4 from J; bases not matched to a gene: 1. This CDR3 has 11 residues. The CDR3 DNA follows: TGCAGTGCAGGGAGGGCAGATACGCAGTATTTT. Its protein product is CSAGRADTQYF.

The sample holds many counts of this clonotype. CDR3 residues: CASSPQVLFSTEAFF. CDR3 nucleotides: TGTGCCAGCAGTCCCCAAGTCCTGTTTTCCACTGAAGCTTTCTTT. The chain uses TRBV12-3 or TRBV12-4 and TRBJ1-1; D gene ambiguous. The CDR3 covers 15 residues. Trimming took 5 bases from V and 4 from J, leaving 17 bases between them.

The V gene is TRBV7-2, the J gene TRBJ2-5; D is possibly TRBD2 (6 bases). The germline V gene encodes CDR1 SGHTA and CDR2 FQGNSA. Trimming removed 0 bases from V and 4 bases from J, with 21 bases in between. The length of the CDR3 is 18 residues. The CDR3 DNA reads as TGTGCCAGCAGCTTAGCATGGAACTCTCTAACTAGCAGAGAGACCCAGTACTTC. As protein: CASSLAWNSLTSRETQYF.

This clonotype was observed a handful of times. The chain couples TRBV11-1 to TRBJ2-7; tentatively, D is TRBD1 (6 bases). There are 14 residues in the CDR3. V was shortened by 2 bases and J by 6 bases, with 14 bases between the two germline ends. Germline loops: CDR1 SGHAT, CDR2 FQDESV (reference sequence). The CDR3 here is CASSLYLQGLEQYF. The CDR3 bases are TGTGCCAGCAGCTTATACCTCCAGGGGCTCGAGCAGTACTTC.

This clonotype showed up just a few times. J is TRBJ2-1 and V is TRBV20-1, with D tentatively TRBD2 (5 bases). V was shortened by 4 bases and J by 5 bases, with 15 bases between the two germline ends. CDR1 is DFQATT, CDR2 SNEGSKA, per germline (reference sequence). There are 14 residues in the CDR3. DNA for the CDR3: TGCAGTGCTATCACCCGGGAAACCCACAATGAGCAGTTCTTC. The encoded protein is CSAITRETHNEQFF.

There are a few counts of this clonotype. This chain joins TRBV11-2 and TRBJ1-4, with D tentatively TRBD1 (5 bases). Trimming pared 2 bases from V and 3 bases from J, leaving 28 bases between. Germline V lookup: CDR1 SGHAT, CDR2 FQNNGV. This CDR3 region has 21 residues. CDR3 sequence: CASSLLGKGRERVSANEKLFF. DNA of the CDR3: TGTGCCAGCAGCTTACTTGGGAAGGGCAGGGAGCGAGTTTCAGCTAATGAAAAACTGTTTTTT.

This clonotype occurred a few times. The V and J genes are TRBV28 and TRBJ2-2; 7 nucleotides align to TRBD2. CDR1 MDHEN and CDR2 SYDVKM come from the germline V gene. This CDR3 is 15 amino acids long. V gave up 6 bases and J gave up 4 bases; unmatched junction bases: 8. The CDR3: CASREREAGTGELFF. The CDR3 bases are TGTGCCAGCAGAGAACGGGAGGCGGGCACCGGGGAGCTGTTTTTT.